The 30 T cell receptor beta chains given below trace back to one sample, sequenced in a study of cytomegalovirus exposure and HLA in healthy donors. PCR employed 60 Vbeta and 13 Jbeta primers. Sequencing was performed with immunoSEQ multiplex PCR; in TCRdb, only in-frame clones are kept and a portion is missing. The top ten clones hold over 3% of a sample with tens of thousands of clones, less than 80% of them seen once. The sequenced sample was PBMCs. These receptors were taken from a woman in her thirties or forties in good health and CMV-seronegative.

This chain connects TRBV30 to TRBJ1-2, with 8 bases identical to TRBD1. This CDR3 region has 13 residues. The germline V gene has CDR1 GTSNPN and CDR2 SVGIG (reference sequence). The junction had 9 bases not matched to a gene; V was cut back by 4 bases and J by 8 bases. CDR3 DNA: TGTGCCTGGACCAGGGGGCGCCTTAACGGCTACACCTTC. Translation gives CAWTRGRLNGYTF.

This chain links TRBV5-1 with TRBJ2-7, with 11 nucleotides matching TRBD2. The CDR3 consists of 18 residues. Trimming took 4 bases from V and 0 from J; bases not matched to a gene: 12. Germline CDR1 reads SGHRS; CDR2 reads YFSETQ. CDR3 protein: CASSPFGTSGRSSYEQYF. The CDR3 nucleotides are TGCGCCAGCAGCCCCTTCGGGACTAGCGGTAGGAGCTCCTACGAGCAGTACTTC.

V and J are TRBV28 and TRBJ2-1; 9 bases line up with TRBD1. The CDR3 contains 17 residues. Trimming cost V 6 bases and J 7 bases; bases outside gene matches: 16. Germline V gene sequence: CDR1 MDHEN, CDR2 SYDVKM. This chain's CDR3 is CASSGLGQGTSGNEQFF. The CDR3 DNA reads TGTGCCAGCAGCGGCCTGGGACAGGGAACCTCCGGGAATGAGCAGTTCTTC.

The chain links TRBV7-6 to TRBJ2-1; 14 bases match TRBD2. The CDR3 has 20 amino acids. V dropped 5 bases and J dropped 0; count of bases not matched to a gene: 12. Looked up from germline, CDR1 is SGHVS and CDR2 is FNYEAQ. This CDR3 reads CASSRGGGLAGAPSYNEQFF. The CDR3 nucleotides read TGTGCCAGCAGCCGGGGCGGGGGACTAGCGGGAGCTCCCTCCTACAATGAGCAGTTCTTC.

The chain employs TRBV6-5 and TRBJ1-2; D perhaps matches TRBD1 (5 bases). The length of the CDR3 is 14 residues. V lost 0 bases and J lost 7, with 12 bases in between. The germline V gene encodes CDR1 MNHEY and CDR2 SVGAGI. The CDR3 sequence is CASSYSGREGGYTF. CDR3 in DNA: TGTGCCAGCAGTTACTCGGGCAGGGAGGGTGGCTACACCTTC.

This clone was observed a handful of times. The chain joins TRBV2 to TRBJ1-1; D is uncertain. Germline CDR1 and CDR2: SNHLY and FYNNEI. V gave up 3 bases and J gave up 3 bases, with 8 bases separating them. This CDR3 has 13 residues. The CDR3 region has the DNA TGTGCCAGCAGTGAGTTGGCCTACACTGAAGCTTTCTTT. This codes for CASSELAYTEAFF.

The chain combines TRBV7-2 with TRBJ2-4; possible D gene TRBD2, 5 bases. Germline assignment: CDR1 SGHTA and CDR2 FQGNSA. Trimming stripped 6 bases from V and 0 bases from J, with 15 bases between. The CDR3 contains 16 residues. CDR3 nucleotides: TGTGCCAGCAGAAATGCTGATGGACTAGCCAAAAACATTCAGTACTTC. This codes for CASRNADGLAKNIQYF.

The chain carries TRBV6-5 and TRBJ2-3; D is unclear. CDR3 length: 16 amino acids. CDR1 is MNHEY, CDR2 SVGAGI, per germline. Deletions cut 2 bases from V and 0 bases from J, with 12 bases between. Here the CDR3 DNA reads TGTGCCAGCAGTTACGGAGATACAACTAGCACAGATACGCAGTATTTT. It encodes CASSYGDTTSTDTQYF.

The sample holds one count of this clone. The chain has TRBV27 and TRBJ2-3, with TRBD2 matching 10 bases. Germline values: CDR1 MNHEY, CDR2 SMNVEV (reference sequence). With V trimmed by 6 bases and J by 1 base, 4 bases remained unmatched. The length of the CDR3 is 15 residues. The CDR3 is CASRVLAGGTDTQYF. Here the CDR3 DNA reads TGTGCCAGCAGGGTTCTAGCGGGGGGCACAGATACGCAGTATTTT.

The rearrangement uses TRBV7-6 and TRBJ1-5, with D possibly matching TRBD1 (6 bases). Trimming cost V 5 bases and J 6 bases, with 11 bases left between them. Germline CDR1 is SGHVS and CDR2 is FNYEAQ. This CDR3 spans 13 amino acids. The chain's CDR3 is CASSAGETQPQHF. The CDR3 nucleotides are TGTGCCAGCAGCGCAGGGGAGACTCAGCCCCAGCATTTT.

This clone is a singleton in its sample. The gene calls are TRBV27 and TRBJ2-3; 7 bases align to TRBD1. The trim removed 2 bases at V and 6 bases at J, leaving 5 bases unmatched. This CDR3 has 14 amino acids. Germline V CDR1 and CDR2: MNHEY, SMNVEV (reference sequence). CDR3 protein: CASSLRGRGDTQYF. In DNA, the CDR3 is TGTGCCAGCAGTTTAAGGGGGCGCGGGGATACGCAGTATTTT.

This clone was recorded a few times. DNA of the CDR3: TGTGCCTGGGGCGGGGGTGAAAAACTGTTTTTT. Its translation: CAWGGGEKLFF. V is TRBV30 and J is TRBJ1-4; a weak D match, TRBD1 (5 bases). The CDR3 length is 11 residues. V shed 5 bases and J shed 7 bases, with 8 bases lying between them. CDR1 is GTSNPN and CDR2 is SVGIG in the germline V gene (reference sequence).

The chain carries TRBV7-8 and TRBJ1-2; D unresolved. Trimming took off 7 bases at V and 6 bases at J, with 18 bases between the two ends. Germline V gives CDR1 SGHVS, CDR2 FQNEAQ. The CDR3 sequence is 14 residues long. CDR3 nucleotides: TGTGCCAGCACTCCGGAAGACATCTGGGATGGCTACACCTTC. Its translation: CASTPEDIWDGYTF. Variable domain in full (rest from reference TRBV7-8 and TRBJ1-2): GAGVSQSPRYKVAKRGQDVALRCDPISGHVSLFWYQQALGQGPEFLTYFQNEAQLDKSGLPSDRFFAERPEGSVSTLKIQRTQQEDSAVYLCASTPEDIWDGYTFGSGTRLTVV.

The V gene is TRBV27, the J gene TRBJ2-3; TRBD1 matches at 7 bases. Germline CDR1 reads MNHEY; CDR2 reads SMNVEV (reference sequence). The V segment lost 4 bases and the J segment 2 bases; nucleotides outside the gene matches: 6. This CDR3 spans 15 amino acids. The CDR3 protein is CASSSGGRVTDTQYF. The CDR3, as DNA: TGTGCCAGCAGTTCAGGGGGAAGAGTCACAGATACGCAGTATTTT.

The gene calls are TRBV5-1 and TRBJ2-7, with 7 bases identical to TRBD1. Germline V CDR1 and CDR2: SGHRS, YFSETQ. The V gene end was trimmed by 4 bases and the J gene end by 0 bases; junction bases not matched to a gene: 19. The CDR3 length is 19 residues. The CDR3 region is CASSPRDRVDPENSYEQYF. DNA for the CDR3: TGCGCCAGCAGCCCAAGAGACAGGGTGGATCCCGAAAACTCCTACGAGCAGTACTTC.

This clone is a singleton in its sample. J is TRBJ2-5 and V is TRBV11-2; TRBD1 aligns across 10 bases. V dropped 4 bases and J dropped 5; count of bases not matched to a gene: 7. The CDR3 spans 15 residues. CDR1 is SGHAT, CDR2 FQNNGV, per germline. The CDR3 region is CASSSGQGIEETQYF. Here the CDR3 DNA reads TGTGCCAGCAGCTCGGGACAGGGGATAGAGGAGACCCAGTACTTC.

This clone occurred once. The rearrangement links TRBV27 to TRBJ1-2, with D tentatively TRBD1 (6 bases). This CDR3 is 12 amino acids long. The germline V gene encodes CDR1 MNHEY and CDR2 SMNVEV (reference sequence). V dropped 6 bases and J dropped 6 bases, with 11 bases sitting between them. The CDR3 DNA sequence: TGTGCCAGCAGGAACAACAGGGATGGCTACACCTTC. The encoded protein is CASRNNRDGYTF.

This chain joins TRBV19 and TRBJ2-1, with TRBD2 matching 7 bases. This CDR3 comprises 17 residues. The J segment lost 3 bases and the V segment lost 5 bases, leaving 13 bases of the junction unmatched. From germline, CDR1 is LNHDA and CDR2 SQIVND (reference sequence). CDR3 amino acids: CASSRLASGHLYNEQFF. The DNA for the CDR3 is TGTGCCAGTAGTCGTTTGGCTAGCGGCCACCTCTACAATGAGCAGTTCTTC.

This clone came up once. V is TRBV5-4 and J is TRBJ2-1; possible D gene TRBD2, 6 bases. CDR1 SGHNT and CDR2 YYREEE come from the germline V gene (reference sequence). The germline V and J ends were trimmed by 2 bases and 15 bases, with 24 bases remaining between them. This CDR3 spans 15 amino acids. The CDR3 is CASSFYASLGGSWFF. The CDR3, as DNA: TGTGCCAGCAGCTTTTATGCTTCGCTGGGAGGCAGTTGGTTCTTC.

The chain uses TRBV7-6 and TRBJ1-5; 9 bases match TRBD1. V lost 5 bases, J lost 7 bases, and 3 bases stayed unmatched. The length of the CDR3 is 13 residues. Germline V gives CDR1 SGHVS, CDR2 FNYEAQ. CDR3 amino acids: CASSPDRGQPQHF. CDR3 DNA sequence: TGTGCCAGCAGCCCGGACAGGGGCCAGCCCCAGCATTTT.

The chain has TRBV7-2 and TRBJ1-2, with unresolved D. Per germline, CDR1 SGHTA and CDR2 FQGNSA. The CDR3 has 14 amino acids. The ends were cut back, 2 bases at V and 2 bases at J, with 9 bases in the middle. Here the CDR3 DNA reads TGTGCCAGCAGCTTATTTACCAGGAACTATGGCTACACCTTC. Amino acids: CASSLFTRNYGYTF.

The genes are TRBV6-5 and TRBJ2-2, with D tentatively TRBD1 (6 bases). CDR3 length equals 13 residues. Trimming left V 6 bases short and J 5 bases short, with 10 bases between. Germline V gene sequence: CDR1 MNHEY, CDR2 SVGAGI. DNA of the CDR3: TGTGCCAGCAGGAAACAGGGAACCGGGGAGCTGTTTTTT. Amino acids: CASRKQGTGELFF.

This chain uses TRBV28 with TRBJ1-2; 7 nucleotides agree with TRBD1. CDR1 is MDHEN, CDR2 SYDVKM, per germline. The ends lost 5 bases at V and 5 bases at J; junction bases unmatched: 11. This CDR3 contains 15 residues. CDR3 loop: CASSLTGDEFYGYTF. DNA for the CDR3: TGTGCCAGCAGTCTCACAGGGGACGAGTTTTATGGCTACACCTTC.

The J gene is TRBJ1-2, the V gene TRBV14, with unresolved D. Trimming cost V 1 base and J 4 bases, with 13 bases left between them. This CDR3 has 15 residues. Germline CDR1 and CDR2: SGHDN and FVKESK. As DNA, the CDR3 is TGTGCCAGCAGCCAAGGCGGCTCCGGCCCCTATGGCTACACCTTC. It yields the protein CASSQGGSGPYGYTF.

This chain connects TRBV7-2 to TRBJ2-7; TRBD2 is a possible D gene (5 bases). The CDR3 is 13 amino acids. V dropped 2 bases and J dropped 6 bases, with 11 bases sitting between them. Germline V gives CDR1 SGHTA, CDR2 FQGNSA. CDR3 residues: CASSLLRTGEQYF. CDR3 coding DNA: TGTGCCAGCAGCTTACTAAGGACTGGCGAGCAGTACTTC.

This clone has a handful of counts. The chain couples TRBV29-1 to TRBJ2-7, with a tentative D call TRBD2 (5 bases). The CDR3 extends over 13 amino acids. Trimming took 3 bases from V and 1 from J, leaving 10 bases between them. Germline V CDR1 and CDR2: SQVTM, ANQGSEA. The CDR3 sequence is CSVDEGYSYEQYF. DNA for the CDR3: TGCAGCGTTGACGAGGGCTATTCCTACGAGCAGTACTTC.

Here the CDR3 reads CSIRGTGTSGRTDTQYF. In nucleotides, the CDR3 is TGCAGCATCCGTGGTACCGGGACTAGCGGGAGAACAGATACGCAGTATTTT. The chain joins TRBV29-1 to TRBJ2-3, with 14 positions matching TRBD2. The ends lost 8 bases at V and 3 bases at J; junction bases unmatched: 13. The germline CDR1 and CDR2 sequences are SQVTM and ANQGSEA. The CDR3 runs to 17 residues.

The V call is TRBV19, the J call TRBJ1-4; D gene unclear. The CDR3 length is 16 residues. V lost 3 bases and J lost 6, with 17 bases in between. Germline CDR1 and CDR2: LNHDA and SQIVND (reference sequence). The CDR3 region has the DNA TGTGCCAGTAGTATGGGTCTTGGTTTCGGGGATGAAAAACTGTTTTTT. This translates into CASSMGLGFGDEKLFF.

The V gene is TRBV2, the J gene TRBJ2-5; D is uncertain. This CDR3 has 13 residues. V was pared by 8 bases and J by 5 bases, with 15 bases between. Germline V gene lookup returns CDR1 SNHLY and CDR2 FYNNEI. In DNA, the CDR3 is TGTGCCAGCCTCCTAAGGTCCAGGGAGACCCAGTACTTC. It yields the protein CASLLRSRETQYF.

There are a few counts of this clone. The chain is built from TRBV27 and TRBJ1-2; 8 nucleotides agree with TRBD1. The germline V gene encodes CDR1 MNHEY and CDR2 SMNVEV (reference sequence). The trim removed 8 bases at V and 0 bases at J, leaving 14 bases unmatched. The CDR3 totals 17 residues. CDR3 residues: CASRGQGDRNANYGYTF. The CDR3 DNA follows: TGTGCCAGCCGTGGACAGGGTGATCGGAATGCTAACTATGGCTACACCTTC.